Shown below are 25 T cell receptor beta chains from a single sample sequenced in a study of blood T cell repertoires in COVID-19 (dated by TCRdb to about 2020). Libraries were prepared through the immunoSEQ multiplex PCR assay. TCRdb took this table from immuneACCESS and kept in-frame rearrangements with V and J called. Such tables lack part of the clones; where checked against another copy, unresolved V genes explain under half of the gap, and the rest is unexplained. The sample contains around 62,000 clones, 88% of them found a single time. In total, the top ten clones hold about 43% of the sample. Sequencing input: peripheral blood. The receptor set was obtained from a woman aged 60 to 75 with COVID-19, enrolled during active disease.

The chain couples TRBV27 to TRBJ1-1; perhaps TRBD1 as D (5 bases). There are 13 residues in the CDR3. Germline lookup yields CDR1 MNHEY and CDR2 SMNVEV (reference sequence). Trimming took off 6 bases at V and 4 bases at J, with 12 bases between the two ends. This CDR3 is CASRPGVGTEAFF. CDR3 sequence (DNA): TGTGCCAGCAGACCGGGGGTTGGCACTGAAGCTTTCTTT.

This clone was seen a handful of times. At one of its ends the junction is not consistent with the germline gene, which may arise from a read error. The chain uses TRBV18 and TRBJ1-2, with D maybe TRBD1 (6 bases). This CDR3 has 13 residues. Looked up from germline, CDR1 is KGHSH and CDR2 is LQKENI. The CDR3, as DNA: TGTGCCAGCTCACCAGGGATCCGGGACACCGCCTCCTTC. Encoded protein: CASSPGIRDTASF.

The genes are TRBV4-1 and TRBJ2-1, with D perhaps matching TRBD1 (6 bases). The CDR3 spans 13 residues. CDR1 MGHRA and CDR2 YSYEKL come from the germline V gene. Deletions cut 8 bases from V and 8 bases from J, with 16 bases between. In DNA form, the CDR3 reads TGCGCCAGCGGTCATACAGGGCGCGATGAGCAGTTCTTC. The encoded protein is CASGHTGRDEQFF.

The chain has TRBV5-5 and TRBJ1-5, with D hard to call. Germline V gives CDR1 SGHKS, CDR2 YYEKEE (reference sequence). The CDR3 sequence is 10 residues long. V was shortened by 6 bases and J by 11 bases, with 9 bases between the two germline ends. The chain's CDR3 is CASTIGAQHF. DNA for the CDR3: TGTGCCAGCACGATCGGGGCCCAGCATTTT.

The chain is built from TRBV6-6 and TRBJ1-1; weak D call: TRBD1 (5 bases). The CDR3 has 14 residues. V lost 6 bases to trimming and J lost 1 base, with 12 bases between them. CDR1 and CDR2 (germline): MNHNY, SVGAGI (reference sequence). The CDR3, as DNA: TGTGCCAGCAGATCCAACGACAGGAACACTGAAGCTTTCTTT. It translates to CASRSNDRNTEAFF.

The chain links TRBV12-3 or TRBV12-4 to TRBJ1-2; D unresolved. V lost 0 bases and J lost 8, with 4 bases in between. CDR3 length equals 11 residues. The CDR3 DNA reads TGTGCCAGCAGTTTAGCGAGGGGCTACACCTTC. It encodes CASSLARGYTF.

This chain connects TRBV11-2 to TRBJ2-2; no definite D call. CDR3 length: 14 residues. Trimming removed 1 base at V and 5 bases at J, with 8 bases between. From germline, CDR1 is SGHAT and CDR2 FQNNGV. CDR3 in amino acids: CASSLGSWTGELFF. The CDR3 region has the DNA TGTGCCAGCAGCTTAGGTAGTTGGACCGGGGAGCTGTTTTTT. Full variable domain (rest looked up from reference TRBV11-2 and TRBJ2-2): EAGVAQSPRYKIIEKRQSVAFWCNPISGHATLYWYQQILGQGPKLLIQFQNNGVVDDSQLPKDRFSAERLKGVDSTLKIQPAKLEDSAVYLCASSLGSWTGELFFGEGSRLTVL.

The CDR3 region is CASSYPAREGYTF. In nucleotides, the CDR3 is TGCGCCAGCAGCTACCCCGCAAGAGAGGGCTACACCTTC. The chain links TRBV10-1 to TRBJ1-2; D remains unclear. Deletions cut 6 bases from V and 8 bases from J, with 16 bases between. The germline CDR1 and CDR2 sequences are WNHNN and SYGVQD (reference sequence). This CDR3 is built from 13 residues.

This chain joins TRBV7-8 and TRBJ1-2; 7 bases are shared with TRBD1. V lost 5 bases and J lost 1; bases outside the gene matches: 7. The CDR3 is 15 residues long. Germline values: CDR1 SGHVS, CDR2 FQNEAQ. CDR3 nucleotides: TGTGCCAGCAGCCCCGGACAGGCTGATAACTATGGCTACACCTTC. Protein sequence: CASSPGQADNYGYTF. The entire variable domain, with the rest obtained from reference TRBV7-8 and TRBJ1-2, is as follows: GAGVSQSPRYKVAKRGQDVALRCDPISGHVSLFWYQQALGQGPEFLTYFQNEAQLDKSGLPSDRFFAERPEGSVSTLKIQRTQQEDSAVYLCASSPGQADNYGYTFGSGTRLTVV.

This rearrangement joins TRBV18 to TRBJ2-2, with a possible D match to TRBD1 (6 bases). Germline-derived CDR1 and CDR2 are KGHSH and LQKENI. CDR3 size: 16 residues. Trimming took 8 bases from V and 3 from J, leaving 19 bases between them. Here the CDR3 reads CASASGTYWHTGELFF. CDR3 coding DNA: TGTGCCAGCGCCTCGGGGACATACTGGCACACCGGGGAGCTGTTTTTT.

The V and J genes are TRBV6-6 and TRBJ1-2; 11 bases fit TRBD1. This CDR3 comprises 17 residues. The trim removed 5 bases at V and 4 bases at J, leaving 12 bases unmatched. Per the germline V gene, CDR1 is MNHNY and CDR2 is SVGAGI (reference sequence). This chain's CDR3 is CASSPGTGGGYVYGYTF. The CDR3 DNA reads as TGTGCCAGCAGTCCCGGGACAGGGGGAGGTTATGTCTATGGCTACACCTTC.

This clone was seen a handful of times. This chain's CDR3 is CASSYDGVQFF. CDR3 in DNA: TGTGCCAGCAGTTACGACGGAGTGCAGTTCTTC. This sequence joins TRBV6-5 and TRBJ2-1; no firm D call. Germline-derived CDR1 and CDR2 are MNHEY and SVGAGI. This CDR3 contains 11 residues. The V and J ends lost 2 bases and 12 bases respectively, with 8 bases between them.

Here the CDR3 DNA reads TGTGCCAGCAGCCAAGGACATCTCTATAATTCACCCCTCCACTTT. This gives the protein CASSQGHLYNSPLHF. The chain recombines TRBV14 with TRBJ1-6, with D unclear. Germline V gene sequence: CDR1 SGHDN, CDR2 FVKESK. The V and J ends lost 1 base and 3 bases respectively, with 7 bases between them. The CDR3 length is 15 residues.

The chain uses TRBV6-5 and TRBJ1-6, with D maybe TRBD1 (6 bases). V was pared by 6 bases and J by 16 bases, with 13 bases between. The CDR3 is made up of 11 amino acids. Germline V gene lookup returns CDR1 MNHEY and CDR2 SVGAGI. The CDR3 sequence: CASRKQGVLHF. CDR3 in DNA: TGTGCCAGCAGAAAACAGGGAGTGCTCCACTTT.

The V gene is TRBV6-1, the J gene TRBJ2-7, with D possibly TRBD1 on 6 matching bases. V lost 0 bases and J lost 3, with 12 bases in between. The germline V gene encodes CDR1 MNHNS and CDR2 SASEGT. The CDR3 is made up of 15 amino acids. CDR3 sequence (DNA): TGTGCCAGCAGTGAAGCGGGTTCACAGGGCTACGAGCAGTACTTC. Protein: CASSEAGSQGYEQYF.

This chain uses TRBV9 with TRBJ2-2; 14 positions match TRBD2. Germline V lookup: CDR1 SGDLS, CDR2 YYNGEE. V shed 4 bases, J shed 1 base, and the junction held 6 bases outside the gene matches. This CDR3 is 18 amino acids long. CDR3 DNA sequence: TGTGCCAGCAGCAAGACTAGCGGGAGGGTCGGGAACACCGGGGAGCTGTTTTTT. Translating gives CASSKTSGRVGNTGELFF.

This clone has a handful of counts. The chain couples TRBV6-5 to TRBJ1-3, with 9 bases that match TRBD1. J gave up 3 bases and V 0 bases, and 3 bases lay outside the gene matches. Germline V gene lookup returns CDR1 MNHEY and CDR2 SVGAGI. The CDR3 has 16 amino acids. This CDR3 reads CASSYSWDRVGNTIYF. In DNA, the CDR3 is TGTGCCAGCAGTTACTCTTGGGACAGGGTTGGAAACACCATATATTTT.

The chain combines TRBV7-8 with TRBJ1-6; the match to TRBD1 covers 9 bases. Germline loops: CDR1 SGHVS, CDR2 FQNEAQ. V shed 3 bases and J 7 bases; nucleotides not matched to a gene: 7. CDR3 length: 16 amino acids. The CDR3 coding sequence is TGTGCCAGCAGCTTCGCCCCCGACAGGGGGAATTCACCCCTCCACTTT. Translated: CASSFAPDRGNSPLHF.

The chain is built from TRBV30 and TRBJ1-1, with D hard to call. Germline CDR1 and CDR2: GTSNPN and SVGIG (reference sequence). The CDR3 has 12 amino acids. The germline V and J ends were trimmed by 3 bases and 5 bases, with 10 bases remaining between them. CDR3 coding DNA: TGTGCCTGGAGGCCGACTGGGACTGAAGCTTTCTTT. Amino acids: CAWRPTGTEAFF.

This rearrangement joins TRBV11-2 to TRBJ1-2; D is undetermined. The CDR3 totals 16 residues. Per germline, CDR1 SGHAT and CDR2 FQNNGV. Trimming removed 7 bases at V and 0 bases at J, with 18 bases between. In DNA, the CDR3 is TGTGCCAGCACCCCTAAGTCTGGGGAGCCTAACTATGGCTACACCTTC. It translates to CASTPKSGEPNYGYTF.

The chain employs TRBV5-4 and TRBJ2-1, with D perhaps matching TRBD1 (6 bases). Trimming shortened V by 7 bases and J by 3 bases, and 17 bases separated the two germline ends. CDR1 is SGHNT, CDR2 YYREEE, per germline (reference sequence). There are 15 residues in the CDR3. The CDR3 region is CASPGDGSDYNEQFF. In nucleotides, the CDR3 is TGTGCCAGCCCAGGGGACGGTTCCGACTACAATGAGCAGTTCTTC.

The table lists this clone with a count of one. The rearrangement joins TRBV7-2 to TRBJ2-7; maybe TRBD1 (6 bases). From germline, CDR1 is SGHTA and CDR2 FQGNSA. V dropped 3 bases and J dropped 3 bases, with 12 bases sitting between them. This CDR3 region has 14 residues. CDR3 coding DNA: TGTGCCAGCAGCTTGAGAAGGGACAACTACGAGCAGTACTTC. Its protein product is CASSLRRDNYEQYF.

The chain links TRBV6-5 to TRBJ2-3; D is possibly TRBD1 (6 bases). There are 15 residues in the CDR3. In germline, CDR1 is MNHEY, CDR2 SVGAGI. Trimming removed 6 bases from V and 0 bases from J, with 13 bases in between. The CDR3 nucleotides are TGTGCCAGCAGCCCAATGAGGGGGAGCACAGATACGCAGTATTTT. This sequence encodes CASSPMRGSTDTQYF.

The CDR3 nucleotides read TGTGCCAGCGTACCGGGGGGATGGGATGGCTACACCTTC. It is translated as CASVPGGWDGYTF. The V and J genes are TRBV7-9 and TRBJ1-2, with D maybe TRBD1 (5 bases). This CDR3 region has 13 residues. Germline CDR1 SEHNR, CDR2 FQNEAQ (reference sequence). Trimming shortened V by 8 bases and J by 6 bases, and 16 bases separated the two germline ends.

V usage is TRBV4-1 and J usage is TRBJ2-1, with 8 bases that match TRBD2. V dropped 3 bases and J dropped 10; count of bases not matched to a gene: 17. Germline V gene data show CDR1 as MGHRA and CDR2 as YSYEKL. CDR3 size: 17 residues. CDR3 coding DNA: TGCGCCAGCAGCCACCGATTGAGAGGTAGCGGGGCAAAAGAGCAGTTCTTC. Protein product: CASSHRLRGSGAKEQFF.